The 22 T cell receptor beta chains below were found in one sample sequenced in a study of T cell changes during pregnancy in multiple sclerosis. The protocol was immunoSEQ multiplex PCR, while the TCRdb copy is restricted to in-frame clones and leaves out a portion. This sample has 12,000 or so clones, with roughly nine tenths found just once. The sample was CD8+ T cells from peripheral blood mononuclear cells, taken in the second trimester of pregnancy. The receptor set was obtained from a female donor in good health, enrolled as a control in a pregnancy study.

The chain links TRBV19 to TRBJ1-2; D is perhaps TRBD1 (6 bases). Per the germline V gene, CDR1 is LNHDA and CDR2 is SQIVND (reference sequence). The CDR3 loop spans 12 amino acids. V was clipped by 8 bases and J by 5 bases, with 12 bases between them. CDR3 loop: CASLRGAYGYTF. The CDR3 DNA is TGTGCCAGTTTACGGGGGGCATATGGCTACACCTTC.

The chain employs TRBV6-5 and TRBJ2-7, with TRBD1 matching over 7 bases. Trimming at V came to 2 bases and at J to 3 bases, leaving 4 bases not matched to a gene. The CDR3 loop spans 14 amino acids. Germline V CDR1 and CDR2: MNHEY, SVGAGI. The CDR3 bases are TGTGCCAGCAGTTACGGGACAGAGAGCTACGAGCAGTACTTC. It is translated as CASSYGTESYEQYF.

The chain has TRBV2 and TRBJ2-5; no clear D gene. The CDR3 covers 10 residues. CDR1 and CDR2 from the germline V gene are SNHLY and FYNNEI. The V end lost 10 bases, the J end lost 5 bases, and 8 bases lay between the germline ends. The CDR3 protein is CATVQETQYF. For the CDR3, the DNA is TGTGCCACTGTCCAGGAGACCCAGTACTTC.

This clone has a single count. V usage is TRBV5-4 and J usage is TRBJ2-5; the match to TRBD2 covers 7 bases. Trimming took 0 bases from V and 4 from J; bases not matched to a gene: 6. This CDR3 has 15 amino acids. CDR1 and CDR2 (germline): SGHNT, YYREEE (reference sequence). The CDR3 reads CASSLGRGGTETQYF. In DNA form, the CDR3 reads TGTGCCAGCAGCTTGGGGCGGGGAGGGACAGAGACCCAGTACTTC.

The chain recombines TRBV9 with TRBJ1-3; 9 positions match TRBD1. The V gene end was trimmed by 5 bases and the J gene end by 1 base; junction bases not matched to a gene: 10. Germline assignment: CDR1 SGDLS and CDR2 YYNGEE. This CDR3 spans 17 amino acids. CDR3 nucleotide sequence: TGTGCCAGCAGTCACCCGGGACAGGGAGGGTCTGGAAACACCATATATTTT. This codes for CASSHPGQGGSGNTIYF.

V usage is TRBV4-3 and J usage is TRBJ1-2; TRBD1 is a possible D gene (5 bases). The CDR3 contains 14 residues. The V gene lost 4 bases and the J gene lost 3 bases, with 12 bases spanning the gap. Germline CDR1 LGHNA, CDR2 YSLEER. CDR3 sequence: CASSPTAGDYGYTF. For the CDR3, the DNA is TGCGCCAGCAGCCCCACTGCGGGGGACTATGGCTACACCTTC.

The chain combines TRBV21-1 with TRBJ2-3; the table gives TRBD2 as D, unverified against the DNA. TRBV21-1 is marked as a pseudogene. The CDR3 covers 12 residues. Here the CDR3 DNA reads TGTGCCAGCATCGCGGGGCCAGATACGCAGTATTTT. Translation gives CASIAGPDTQYF.

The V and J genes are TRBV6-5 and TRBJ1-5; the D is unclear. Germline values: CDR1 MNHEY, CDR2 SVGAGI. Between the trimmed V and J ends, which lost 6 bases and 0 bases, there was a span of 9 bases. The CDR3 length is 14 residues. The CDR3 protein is CASRPDTSNQPQHF. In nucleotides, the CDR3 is TGTGCCAGCAGACCTGACACTAGCAATCAGCCCCAGCATTTT.

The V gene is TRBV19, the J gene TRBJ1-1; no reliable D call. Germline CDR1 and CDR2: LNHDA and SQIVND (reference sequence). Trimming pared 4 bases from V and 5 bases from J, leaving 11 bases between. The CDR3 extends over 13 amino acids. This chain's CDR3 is CASSTWARTEAFF. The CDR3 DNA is TGTGCCAGTAGTACCTGGGCCCGGACTGAAGCTTTCTTT.

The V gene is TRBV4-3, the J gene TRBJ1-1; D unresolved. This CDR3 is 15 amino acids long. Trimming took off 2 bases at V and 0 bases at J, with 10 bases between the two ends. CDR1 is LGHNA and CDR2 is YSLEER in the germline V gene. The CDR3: CASSQPGVLNTEAFF. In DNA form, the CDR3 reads TGCGCCAGCAGCCAACCGGGAGTCTTGAACACTGAAGCTTTCTTT.

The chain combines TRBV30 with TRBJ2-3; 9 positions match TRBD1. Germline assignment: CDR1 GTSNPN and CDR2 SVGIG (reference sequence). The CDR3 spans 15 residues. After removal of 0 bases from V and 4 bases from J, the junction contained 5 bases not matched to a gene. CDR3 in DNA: TGTGCCTGGAGTGTAGGGACAGGGACCGCAGATACGCAGTATTTT. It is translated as CAWSVGTGTADTQYF.

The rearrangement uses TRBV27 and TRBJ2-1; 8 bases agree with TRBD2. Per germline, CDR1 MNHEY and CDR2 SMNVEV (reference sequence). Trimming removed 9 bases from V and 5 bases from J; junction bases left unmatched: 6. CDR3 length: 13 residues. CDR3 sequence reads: CASASGLDNEQFF. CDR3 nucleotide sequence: TGTGCCAGTGCCTCGGGACTAGACAATGAGCAGTTCTTC.

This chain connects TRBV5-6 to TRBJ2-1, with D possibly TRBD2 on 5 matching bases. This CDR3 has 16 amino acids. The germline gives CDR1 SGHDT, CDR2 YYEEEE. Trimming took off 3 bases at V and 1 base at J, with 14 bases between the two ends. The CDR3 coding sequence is TGTGCCAGCAGCTGGGCGCCGGGGTCGTCCTACAATGAGCAGTTCTTC. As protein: CASSWAPGSSYNEQFF.

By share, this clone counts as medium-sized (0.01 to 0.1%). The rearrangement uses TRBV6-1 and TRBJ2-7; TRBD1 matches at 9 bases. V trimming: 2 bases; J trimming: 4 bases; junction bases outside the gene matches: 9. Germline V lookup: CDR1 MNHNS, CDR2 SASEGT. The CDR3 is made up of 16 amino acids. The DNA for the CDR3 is TGTGCCAGCAGTGAAAGAGGGACAGGGATTTTTTACGAGCAGTACTTC. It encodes CASSERGTGIFYEQYF.

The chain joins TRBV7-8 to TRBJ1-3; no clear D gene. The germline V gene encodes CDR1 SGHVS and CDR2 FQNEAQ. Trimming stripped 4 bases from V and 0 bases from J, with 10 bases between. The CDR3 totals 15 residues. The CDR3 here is CASSSRGVSGNTIYF. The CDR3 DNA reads TGTGCCAGCAGCTCCAGAGGTGTCTCTGGAAACACCATATATTTT.

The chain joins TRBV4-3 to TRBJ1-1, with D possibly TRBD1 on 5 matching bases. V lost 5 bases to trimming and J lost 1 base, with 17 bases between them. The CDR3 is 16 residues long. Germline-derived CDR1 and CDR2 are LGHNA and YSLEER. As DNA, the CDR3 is TGCGCCAGCAGCTTCTCCCCCGACAGACAGAACACTGAAGCTTTCTTT. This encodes CASSFSPDRQNTEAFF.

CDR3 in DNA: TGTGCCAGCAGCCTCCGGACAGGGGTAGACAATGAGCAGTTCTTC. As protein: CASSLRTGVDNEQFF. The V gene is TRBV7-9, the J gene TRBJ2-1, with TRBD1 matching 9 bases. V shed 5 bases, J shed 5 bases, and the junction held 7 bases outside the gene matches. Per the germline V gene, CDR1 is SEHNR and CDR2 is FQNEAQ (reference sequence). This CDR3 region has 15 residues. Full variable domain (remainder filled in from reference TRBV7-9 and TRBJ2-1): DTGVSQNPRHKITKRGQNVTFRCDPISEHNRLYWYRQTLGQGPEFLTYFQNEAQLEKSRLLSDRFSAERPKGSFSTLEIQRTEQGDSAMYLCASSLRTGVDNEQFFGPGTRLTVL.

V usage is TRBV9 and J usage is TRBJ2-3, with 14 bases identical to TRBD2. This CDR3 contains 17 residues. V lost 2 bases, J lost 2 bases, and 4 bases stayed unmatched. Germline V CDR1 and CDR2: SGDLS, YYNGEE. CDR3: CASSVGLAGVITDTQYF. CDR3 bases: TGTGCCAGCAGCGTGGGACTAGCGGGGGTAATCACAGATACGCAGTATTTT.

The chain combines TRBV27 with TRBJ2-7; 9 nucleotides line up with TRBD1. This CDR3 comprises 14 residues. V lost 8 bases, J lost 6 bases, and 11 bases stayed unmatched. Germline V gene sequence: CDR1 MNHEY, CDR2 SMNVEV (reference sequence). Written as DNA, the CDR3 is TGTGCCAGCCGGCCGGGACAGGGCCCCCGCGAGCAGTACTTC. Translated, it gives CASRPGQGPREQYF.

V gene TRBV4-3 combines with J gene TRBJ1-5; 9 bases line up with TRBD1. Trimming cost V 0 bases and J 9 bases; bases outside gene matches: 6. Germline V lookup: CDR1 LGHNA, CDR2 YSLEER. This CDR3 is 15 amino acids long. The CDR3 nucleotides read TGCGCCAGCAGCCAAGAAAAGACAGGGGGTCCGCCCCAGCATTTT. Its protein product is CASSQEKTGGPPQHF.

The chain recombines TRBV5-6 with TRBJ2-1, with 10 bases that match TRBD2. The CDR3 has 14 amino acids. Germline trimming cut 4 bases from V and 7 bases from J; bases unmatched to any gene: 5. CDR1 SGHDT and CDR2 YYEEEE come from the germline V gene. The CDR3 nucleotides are TGTGCCAGCAGCCCCACTAGCGGGACAAATGAGCAGTTCTTC. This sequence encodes CASSPTSGTNEQFF.

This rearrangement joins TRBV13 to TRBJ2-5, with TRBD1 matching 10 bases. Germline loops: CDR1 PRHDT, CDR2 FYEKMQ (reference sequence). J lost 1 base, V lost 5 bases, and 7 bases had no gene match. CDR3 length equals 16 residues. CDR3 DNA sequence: TGTGCCAGCAGCAGGGACGGGACAGGGGTCCAAGAGACCCAGTACTTC. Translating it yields CASSRDGTGVQETQYF.